Presented here are 32 T cell receptor beta chains from one specimen sequenced in a study of identical twins. MiXCR, applied by TCRdb to the 5' RACE reads, yields one record per CDR3 protein. Here the sample spans fewer than 650,000 distinct CDR3 sequences, under 8.5% being singletons. A further study also used this sample, focusing on yellow fever vaccine responses in identical twins.

Sequences were obtained from PBMCs. The source of these receptors is a woman younger than 30 in good health.

This clonotype was seen a few times. The V gene is TRBV5-1, the J gene TRBJ2-4; 7 bases agree with TRBD1. J gave up 3 bases and V 4 bases, and 7 bases lay outside the gene matches. Germline loops: CDR1 SGHRS, CDR2 YFSETQ. The length of the CDR3 is 15 residues. CDR3: CASSNSWDSKNIQYF. For the CDR3, the DNA is TGCGCCAGCAGCAATTCTTGGGACAGCAAAAACATTCAGTACTTC.

This clonotype showed up many times. This chain uses TRBV5-1 with TRBJ2-7; unclear D gene. This CDR3 has 15 amino acids. Per the germline V gene, CDR1 is SGHRS and CDR2 is YFSETQ. V dropped 0 bases and J dropped 0 bases, with 10 bases sitting between them. The CDR3 DNA is TGCGCCAGCAGCTTGGAGCAGGCCTACTCCTACGAGCAGTACTTC. This translates into CASSLEQAYSYEQYF.

This clonotype was recorded at least ten times. The chain is built from TRBV27 and TRBJ2-5; unclear D gene. The germline gives CDR1 MNHEY, CDR2 SMNVEV (reference sequence). The CDR3 sequence is 14 residues long. V was pared by 0 bases and J by 7 bases, with 12 bases between. The CDR3, as DNA: TGTGCCAGCAGTTTATCGACTGGGAATAGGACCCAGTACTTC. Translating gives CASSLSTGNRTQYF.

This clonotype was observed many times. This rearrangement joins TRBV12-3 or TRBV12-4 to TRBJ2-1, with TRBD2 matching over 10 bases. This CDR3 spans 17 amino acids. V shed 5 bases and J 2 bases; nucleotides not matched to a gene: 9. CDR3 DNA sequence: TGTGCCAGCAGTCCCGCCGAGCGGGAGGGCCCCTACAATGAGCAGTTCTTC. Its translation: CASSPAEREGPYNEQFF.

J is TRBJ1-2 and V is TRBV5-6; maybe TRBD1 (6 bases). The CDR3 runs to 15 residues. CDR1 and CDR2 from the germline V gene are SGHDT and YYEEEE. V dropped 2 bases and J dropped 2 bases, with 13 bases sitting between them. The CDR3 protein is CASSFAGAINYGYTF. The CDR3 DNA reads TGTGCCAGCAGCTTTGCAGGGGCTATAAACTATGGCTACACCTTC.

The chain's CDR3 is CASSLRIGTSGGRTTQYF. The CDR3 DNA is TGTGCCAGCAGTTTAAGGATTGGGACTAGCGGGGGGAGGACGACCCAGTACTTC. The J gene is TRBJ2-5, the V gene TRBV12-3 or TRBV12-4; 15 bases line up with TRBD2. CDR3 length: 18 amino acids. J gave up 7 bases and V 2 bases, and 11 bases lay outside the gene matches.

In its sample, this clonotype was seen a few times. The chain is built from TRBV28 and TRBJ2-3; 9 bases map to TRBD2. This CDR3 has 18 residues. V was clipped by 6 bases and J by 1 base; unmatched bases: 14. Germline V gives CDR1 MDHEN, CDR2 SYDVKM. The DNA of the CDR3 is TGTGCCAGCAGGCCCGGGACTAGCACCTCTGGGGGCACAGATACGCAGTATTTT. Translating gives CASRPGTSTSGGTDTQYF.

In this sample, this clonotype turned up a few times. J is TRBJ1-1 and V is TRBV6-1; 11 nucleotides align to TRBD1. Germline CDR1 is MNHNS and CDR2 is SASEGT. This CDR3 comprises 14 residues. V was clipped by 7 bases and J by 11 bases; unmatched bases: 12. CDR3: CASTLRDRGVMAFF. The CDR3 DNA reads as TGTGCCAGCACCCTACGGGACAGGGGGGTGATGGCTTTCTTT.

The rearrangement links TRBV11-2 to TRBJ2-1; 7 nucleotides match TRBD1. The CDR3 loop spans 13 amino acids. CDR1 SGHAT and CDR2 FQNNGV come from the germline V gene. Germline trimming cut 4 bases from V and 8 bases from J; bases unmatched to any gene: 5. The CDR3 spells CASSSTGIYEQFF. CDR3 DNA sequence: TGTGCCAGCAGCTCGACAGGGATCTATGAGCAGTTCTTC.

The sample holds many counts of this clonotype. CDR3 protein: CAISGETGGYGYTF. In DNA, the CDR3 is TGTGCCATCAGTGGGGAGACAGGGGGCTATGGCTACACCTTC. The V call is TRBV10-3, the J call TRBJ1-2, with 9 bases aligning to TRBD1. This CDR3 spans 14 amino acids. CDR1 and CDR2 from the germline V gene are ENHRY and SYGVKD. J gave up 4 bases and V 4 bases, and 4 bases lay outside the gene matches.

The chain links TRBV5-1 to TRBJ2-3; weak D call: TRBD1 (5 bases). CDR1 SGHRS and CDR2 YFSETQ come from the germline V gene. CDR3 length equals 16 residues. Trimming removed 0 bases from V and 2 bases from J, with 13 bases in between. The CDR3 DNA reads as TGCGCCAGCAGCTTGGATGGGGCCCGGCACACAGATACGCAGTATTTT. As protein: CASSLDGARHTDTQYF.

The sample holds many counts of this clonotype. V gene TRBV5-1 combines with J gene TRBJ1-5; D unclear. V was shortened by 0 bases and J by 6 bases, with 7 bases between the two germline ends. The CDR3 consists of 13 residues. Germline CDR1 is SGHRS and CDR2 is YFSETQ. The CDR3 DNA follows: TGCGCCAGCAGCTTGGAGTGGGGTCAGCCCCAGCATTTT. Translating gives CASSLEWGQPQHF.

This clonotype has a handful of counts. This chain connects TRBV7-2 to TRBJ2-7, with 8 positions matching TRBD2. This CDR3 has 16 amino acids. With 5 bases clipped from V and 0 bases from J, the junction kept 9 bases outside the gene matches. CDR1 is SGHTA, CDR2 FQGNSA, per germline. This chain's CDR3 is CASSLTGLGSSYEQYF. Here the CDR3 DNA reads TGTGCCAGCAGCCTCACGGGACTAGGGAGCTCCTACGAGCAGTACTTC.

This chain connects TRBV11-2 to TRBJ2-5; 9 bases match TRBD2. CDR1 is SGHAT, CDR2 FQNNGV, per germline. The CDR3 totals 18 residues. Losses at the gene ends were 0 bases for V and 2 bases for J; bases not matched to a gene: 10. In nucleotides, the CDR3 is TGTGCCAGCAGCTTAGATCACGTGCTAGCGGGGATACAAGAGACCCAGTACTTC. This translates into CASSLDHVLAGIQETQYF.

This clonotype was seen at least ten times. The J gene is TRBJ2-6, the V gene TRBV3-1; D call uncertain. Germline V gene data show CDR1 as LGHDT and CDR2 as YNNKEL (reference sequence). CDR3 size: 13 residues. The V and J ends lost 2 bases and 6 bases respectively, with 5 bases between them. CDR3 DNA sequence: TGTGCCAGCAGCCAAACTTTGGCCAACGTCCTGACTTTC. It yields the protein CASSQTLANVLTF.

This clonotype was seen at least ten times. This rearrangement joins TRBV6-1 to TRBJ1-6; TRBD1 matches 9 bases. CDR1 MNHNS and CDR2 SASEGT come from the germline V gene. There are 16 residues in the CDR3. V lost 4 bases and J lost 4; bases outside the gene matches: 5. CDR3 coding DNA: TGTGCCAGCAGTGGGGACAGGGAGGTTTATAATTCACCCCTCCACTTT. Protein: CASSGDREVYNSPLHF.

The chain carries TRBV20-1 and TRBJ1-2; no definite D call. CDR1 is DFQATT and CDR2 is SNEGSKA in the germline V gene (reference sequence). Trimming removed 6 bases from V and 9 bases from J, with 14 bases in between. This CDR3 has 11 amino acids. The CDR3 DNA sequence: TGCAGTGCAGTCAGGCTGACACGCTACACCTTC. It specifies CSAVRLTRYTF.

Many counts were recorded for this clonotype. The J gene is TRBJ2-1, the V gene TRBV7-8; TRBD1 matches at 9 bases. The germline V gene encodes CDR1 SGHVS and CDR2 FQNEAQ. Trimming took 5 bases from V and 3 from J; bases not matched to a gene: 11. The CDR3 spans 17 residues. CDR3 DNA: TGTGCCAGCAGCCTAAACCGGGACAGGGCCTACTACAATGAGCAGTTCTTC. It yields the protein CASSLNRDRAYYNEQFF.

The chain has TRBV14 and TRBJ1-1; D is undetermined. Germline assignment: CDR1 SGHDN and CDR2 FVKESK. The CDR3 extends over 13 amino acids. The V end was cut by 4 bases, the J end by 4 bases, with 10 bases between. The CDR3 nucleotides are TGTGCCAGCAGCCCCTCTCCGGTCACTGAAGCTTTCTTT. Translated: CASSPSPVTEAFF.

This clonotype has a count of ten or more. The chain carries TRBV7-2 and TRBJ2-1; 9 nucleotides align to TRBD2. The CDR3 runs 15 residues. CDR1 is SGHTA and CDR2 is FQGNSA in the germline V gene. Unmatched junction bases numbered 5, after V lost 4 bases and J lost 4 bases. In nucleotides, the CDR3 is TGTGCCAGCAGCTCCGGACTAGCGTCGTACAATGAGCAGTTCTTC. Protein: CASSSGLASYNEQFF.

This clonotype has a handful of counts. The V gene is TRBV14, the J gene TRBJ2-7, with 9 positions matching TRBD2. Germline V gives CDR1 SGHDN, CDR2 FVKESK. The CDR3 length is 16 residues. J lost 2 bases, V lost 1 base, and 6 bases had no gene match. The CDR3 loop reads CASSQVTSGFPYEQYF. The CDR3 nucleotides are TGTGCCAGCAGCCAAGTTACTAGCGGGTTCCCCTACGAGCAGTACTTC.

The chain couples TRBV3-1 to TRBJ1-6; possible D gene TRBD1, 5 bases. The CDR3 has 15 amino acids. CDR1 and CDR2 (germline): LGHDT, YNNKEL (reference sequence). V was cut by 4 bases and J by 7 bases, with 14 bases left in between. For the CDR3, the DNA is TGTGCCAGCAGCCTAAGGGCGACAGAGAATTCACCCCTCCACTTT. As protein: CASSLRATENSPLHF. Looking up the rest from reference TRBV3-1 and TRBJ1-6 gives the full variable domain: DTAVSQTPKYLVTQMGNDKSIKCEQNLGHDTMYWYKQDSKKFLKIMFSYNNKELIINETVPNRFSPKSPDKAHLNLHINSLELGDSAVYFCASSLRATENSPLHFGNGTRLTVT.

This clonotype was seen repeatedly, ten times or more. This sequence joins TRBV2 and TRBJ1-2; unclear D gene. The CDR3 is made up of 15 amino acids. Trimming left V 5 bases short and J 5 bases short, with 18 bases between. The V gene's germline CDR1 is SNHLY and CDR2 FYNNEI. CDR3 sequence reads: CASSPGSMQTYGYTF. The CDR3 nucleotides are TGTGCCAGCAGTCCGGGGTCCATGCAGACTTATGGCTACACCTTC.

The rearrangement links TRBV11-1 to TRBJ2-3, with D perhaps matching TRBD2 (7 bases). CDR1 is SGHAT and CDR2 is FQDESV in the germline V gene (reference sequence). CDR3 length: 18 amino acids. Trimming stripped 3 bases from V and 0 bases from J, with 19 bases between. The DNA of the CDR3 is TGTGCCAGCAGCTTCTCAGCGGGACAAGGGCGTAGCACAGATACGCAGTATTTT. It specifies CASSFSAGQGRSTDTQYF.

This clonotype was recorded a few times. The chain joins TRBV5-1 to TRBJ2-1; 9 nucleotides agree with TRBD2. The V gene's germline CDR1 is SGHRS and CDR2 YFSETQ. V was clipped by 4 bases and J by 7 bases; unmatched bases: 12. The CDR3 consists of 16 residues. CDR3 sequence: CASSPDSGSLKNEQFF. The CDR3 DNA follows: TGCGCCAGCAGCCCCGATAGCGGGAGCTTGAAGAATGAGCAGTTCTTC.

This clonotype has only a few counts. V gene TRBV6-1 combines with J gene TRBJ2-3; tentative D call: TRBD1 (6 bases). V shed 0 bases and J shed 3 bases, with 13 bases lying between them. The germline V gene has CDR1 MNHNS and CDR2 SASEGT. The CDR3 is made up of 16 amino acids. CDR3 loop: CASSEAQGLGTDTQYF. The CDR3 DNA reads TGTGCCAGCAGTGAAGCACAGGGTTTAGGTACAGATACGCAGTATTTT.

This clonotype was found many times. The chain uses TRBV5-1 and TRBJ2-5; D remains unclear. The CDR3 runs 14 residues. V lost 4 bases and J 2 bases, leaving 12 bases between the germline ends. The germline V gene has CDR1 SGHRS and CDR2 YFSETQ. The DNA of the CDR3 is TGCGCCAGCAGCAGCATTGGGCCACAAGAGACCCAGTACTTC. Its translation is CASSSIGPQETQYF.

This clonotype came up many times. J is TRBJ2-7 and V is TRBV12-3 or TRBV12-4; D gene uncertain. This CDR3 is built from 15 residues. The V and J ends lost 3 bases and 1 base respectively, with 13 bases between them. The CDR3 nucleotides are TGTGCCAGCAGTTTCGGATCGCAAGGATCCTACGAGCAGTACTTC. Its translation: CASSFGSQGSYEQYF.

This clonotype came up many times. The CDR3 DNA reads as TGCGCCAGCAGCCAAGTCGACCTCTTGAGGATGTTCACTGAAGCTTTCTTT. This translates into CASSQVDLLRMFTEAFF. The J gene is TRBJ1-1, the V gene TRBV4-1; D uncertain. Looked up from germline, CDR1 is MGHRA and CDR2 is YSYEKL. With 1 base removed from V and 4 bases from J, the gap between germline ends came to 19 bases. This CDR3 comprises 17 residues.

The genes are TRBV11-2 and TRBJ2-1, with TRBD2 as a possible D gene (5 bases). The V and J ends lost 1 base and 7 bases respectively, with 17 bases between them. The CDR3 spans 16 residues. CDR1 SGHAT and CDR2 FQNNGV come from the germline V gene. In DNA form, the CDR3 reads TGTGCCAGCAGCTTAGGGTCCCGAAGCGGAGTAAATGAGCAGTTCTTC. Its protein product is CASSLGSRSGVNEQFF.

The chain combines TRBV4-2 with TRBJ2-3, with TRBD2 matching over 12 bases. CDR3 size: 15 residues. The V and J ends lost 7 bases and 4 bases, in that order; junction bases with no gene match: 6. From germline, CDR1 is LGHNA and CDR2 YNFKEQ. CDR3 loop: CASTSSGGAPDTQYF. CDR3 sequence (DNA): TGTGCCAGCACCTCTAGCGGGGGGGCTCCAGATACGCAGTATTTT.

This clonotype was observed a few times. The chain links TRBV12-5 to TRBJ2-1, with D uncertain. This CDR3 is built from 17 residues. Germline CDR1 LGHNT, CDR2 FRNRAP. V gave up 0 bases and J gave up 0 bases, with 12 bases separating them. Here the CDR3 DNA reads TGTGCTAGTGGTTTGGTACGAGGCGGAATCTCCTACAATGAGCAGTTCTTC. Its translation: CASGLVRGGISYNEQFF.